Described below is a single TCR beta chain sequence and its context. Its antigen is currently not known. No base-level quality is on record; no much larger clone is a single base apart. This record comes from a study of T cell changes during pregnancy in multiple sclerosis (dated by TCRdb to the late 2010s). A note on the overall study: In women with multiple sclerosis, the researchers looked at how the T cell repertoire shifted as pregnancy progressed.

The protocol used for the library was the immunoSEQ multiplex PCR assay. TCRdb's version of the immuneACCESS table is confined to in-frame rearrangements and falls short of the full clone set. An unresolved V gene accounts for under half of the shortfall where checked; the remainder is of unknown origin. For this sample the table gives about 27,000 clones, of which roughly nine tenths were detected only once. Around a sixth of the sample goes to the ten largest clones. The sample here was CD8+ T cells from peripheral blood mononuclear cells, taken in the second trimester of pregnancy. The TCR was taken from a female donor with multiple sclerosis, enrolled in a pregnancy study.

The sequenced DNA is TGTGCCAGCAGTTCGATATTCCTGACAGACAAGGATGGAGGGACTAACTATGGCTACACCTTC. Translation gives CASSSIFLTDKDGGTNYGYTF. The rearrangement combines TRBV28 with TRBJ1-2; the D region possibly corresponds to TRBD1 (5 bases align). V loses 4 bases, J loses 0 bases, and the germline ends lie 30 bases apart. CDR1 and CDR2 (MDHEN, SYDVKM) derive from the germline V gene. The CDR3 contains 21 residues, cysteine and phenylalanine counted. Only the CDR3 region is kept as DNA, spanning 63 bases read in frame from base 1.